Presented here are 18 T cell receptor beta chains from one specimen sequenced in a study of shared T cell receptors in the human thymus (dated by TCRdb to about 2021). Libraries were made using the immunoSEQ multiplex PCR assay. Entries here come from immuneACCESS through TCRdb and include only in-frame sequences with V and J called. Some clones fail to appear in such tables; in the studies checked, an unresolved V gene covers under half of the shortfall, and the cause of the remainder is unknown. The sample table holds approximately 580,000 clones, of which roughly 74% were seen once. In total, the top ten clones hold more than 0.01% of the sample. These data also formed part of another study, on human thymus T cells.

The specimen was thymocytes. All receptors derive from a boy under three years old with a congenital heart defect. Donor details come from another sample of the same person, matched by shared clones.

The rearrangement links TRBV30 to TRBJ1-2; 8 nucleotides match TRBD1. CDR1 is GTSNPN, CDR2 SVGIG, per germline (reference sequence). Trimming cost V 1 base and J 7 bases; bases outside gene matches: 5. The CDR3 loop spans 13 amino acids. This CDR3 reads CAWSEPGGCGYTF. The CDR3 DNA reads as TGTGCCTGGAGTGAACCAGGGGGCTGTGGCTACACCTTC.

The chain employs TRBV27 and TRBJ2-2; unclear D gene. This CDR3 is 17 amino acids long. V was clipped by 0 bases and J by 7 bases, with 18 bases between them. The germline gives CDR1 MNHEY, CDR2 SMNVEV (reference sequence). The DNA of the CDR3 is TGTGCCAGCAGTTTATCGACCCCTAGTTCCGTCCACGGGGAGCTGTTTTTT. Translation gives CASSLSTPSSVHGELFF.

This chain connects TRBV27 to TRBJ2-6, with 11 nucleotides matching TRBD2. The germline V gene encodes CDR1 MNHEY and CDR2 SMNVEV (reference sequence). Germline trimming cut 6 bases from V and 0 bases from J; bases unmatched to any gene: 4. CDR3 size: 17 residues. The CDR3 coding sequence is TGTGCCAGCAGCACCCTAGCGGGGGGCTCTGGGGCCAACGTCCTGACTTTC. It yields the protein CASSTLAGGSGANVLTF.

This clone was picked up a small number of times. This CDR3 is also generated by other DNA sequences in the sample. The chain recombines TRBV5-1 with TRBJ2-7, with D possibly matching TRBD2 (7 bases). Trimming took 0 bases from V and 2 from J, leaving 12 bases between them. The CDR3 loop spans 15 amino acids. Per germline, CDR1 SGHRS and CDR2 YFSETQ. The CDR3 loop is CASSLETGGPYEQYF. DNA of the CDR3: TGCGCCAGCAGCTTGGAAACCGGGGGGCCCTACGAGCAGTACTTC. Variable domain in full (rest from reference TRBV5-1 and TRBJ2-7): KAGVTQTPRYLIKTRGQQVTLSCSPISGHRSVSWYQQTPGQGLQFLFEYFSETQRNKGNFPGRFSGRQFSNSRSEMNVSTLELGDSALYLCASSLETGGPYEQYFGPGTRLTVT.

The V and J genes are TRBV7-3 and TRBJ2-5; 12 bases are a match to TRBD2. The CDR3 consists of 18 residues. The J segment lost 5 bases and the V segment lost 1 base, leaving 11 bases of the junction unmatched. CDR1 is SGHTA and CDR2 is FQGTGA in the germline V gene. The CDR3 DNA sequence: TGTGCCAGCAGCTTAAGGGCTCTAGCGGGAGGGCCGTTTGAGACCCAGTACTTC. Protein: CASSLRALAGGPFETQYF.

A note on this clone: The identical CDR3 is also encoded by other nucleotide sequences in the sample. The chain carries TRBV18 and TRBJ2-3; 9 nucleotides agree with TRBD2. V lost 3 bases, J lost 2 bases, and 3 bases stayed unmatched. The CDR3 totals 15 residues. In germline, CDR1 is KGHSH, CDR2 LQKENI. The CDR3 spells CASSPTSGSTDTQYF. DNA for the CDR3: TGTGCCAGCTCACCGACTAGCGGTTCCACAGATACGCAGTATTTT.

The chain employs TRBV7-2 and TRBJ2-1; D is ambiguous. CDR1 SGHTA and CDR2 FQGNSA come from the germline V gene. This CDR3 has 17 residues. V was shortened by 1 base and J by 0 bases, with 13 bases between the two germline ends. The CDR3 reads CASSLVSPMSSYNEQFF. Here the CDR3 DNA reads TGTGCCAGCAGCTTAGTTTCCCCCATGAGCTCCTACAATGAGCAGTTCTTC.

This clone has a single count. The chain has TRBV5-4 and TRBJ2-3; TRBD1 might be the D (5 bases). The V end was cut by 5 bases, the J end by 2 bases, with 12 bases between. The CDR3 covers 14 residues. Germline V CDR1 and CDR2: SGHNT, YYREEE (reference sequence). CDR3 nucleotide sequence: TGTGCCAGCAGGGATCAGGGCCTCACAGATACGCAGTATTTT. It translates to CASRDQGLTDTQYF.

The rearrangement joins TRBV7-6 to TRBJ2-5, with 12 bases that match TRBD2. Looked up from germline, CDR1 is SGHVS and CDR2 is FNYEAQ. The CDR3 spans 17 residues. J gave up 5 bases and V 5 bases, and 12 bases lay outside the gene matches. CDR3 DNA sequence: TGTGCCAGCAGCCCCTCTAGCGGGAGGGCCCTCACGGAGACCCAGTACTTC. Encoded protein: CASSPSSGRALTETQYF.

The V gene is TRBV5-4, the J gene TRBJ2-7; 7 nucleotides align to TRBD1. The CDR3 spans 15 residues. Germline V lookup: CDR1 SGHNT, CDR2 YYREEE (reference sequence). J gave up 4 bases and V 2 bases, and 9 bases lay outside the gene matches. The CDR3 reads CASSLGGSNAYEQYF. In nucleotides, the CDR3 is TGTGCCAGCAGCTTAGGGGGCTCAAACGCTTACGAGCAGTACTTC.

This clone came up a few times. This chain joins TRBV7-6 and TRBJ2-7, with TRBD2 as a possible D gene (6 bases). V lost 5 bases to trimming and J lost 5 bases, with 25 bases between them. Germline V gene sequence: CDR1 SGHVS, CDR2 FNYEAQ. The length of the CDR3 is 17 residues. This chain's CDR3 is CASSPTLGEAPENEQYF. In DNA form, the CDR3 reads TGTGCCAGCAGCCCTACCCTTGGGGAGGCGCCCGAGAACGAGCAGTACTTC.

The chain is built from TRBV9 and TRBJ1-1; possible D gene TRBD1, 6 bases. The germline V gene has CDR1 SGDLS and CDR2 YYNGEE. The CDR3 is made up of 16 amino acids. The V end lost 0 bases, the J end lost 4 bases, and 16 bases lay between the germline ends. The CDR3 DNA reads as TGTGCCAGCAGCGTAGTCCAAACGGGGGGGCTCACTGAAGCTTTCTTT. It encodes CASSVVQTGGLTEAFF.

This clone was observed once. The gene calls are TRBV11-2 and TRBJ2-6; a weak D match, TRBD1 (7 bases). This CDR3 has 19 amino acids. The ends were cut back, 4 bases at V and 0 bases at J, with 19 bases in the middle. The germline V gene has CDR1 SGHAT and CDR2 FQNNGV. The CDR3 DNA follows: TGTGCCAGCAGCTCTCAGCGACAGGGCGGGATCTCTGGGGCCAACGTCCTGACTTTC. Its protein is CASSSQRQGGISGANVLTF.

The chain carries TRBV27 and TRBJ2-7; perhaps TRBD2 as D (7 bases). Trimming removed 6 bases at V and 7 bases at J, with 19 bases between. The CDR3 is 14 residues long. The germline CDR1 and CDR2 sequences are MNHEY and SMNVEV (reference sequence). In DNA form, the CDR3 reads TGTGCCAGCAGGTCCCTTCGCGGGGGCGAAGAGCAGTACTTC. Its translation is CASRSLRGGEEQYF.

V is TRBV29-1 and J is TRBJ2-1; D possibly corresponds to TRBD2 (5 bases). The CDR3 sequence is 17 residues long. V was pared by 3 bases and J by 1 base, with 19 bases between. Germline CDR1 is SQVTM and CDR2 is ANQGSEA. The CDR3 protein is CSVDTRKRGRSYNEQFF. The CDR3 DNA reads TGCAGCGTTGACACTAGAAAGCGAGGAAGGTCCTACAATGAGCAGTTCTTC.

The CDR3, as DNA: TGTGCCAGCAGCTCGAGACTAGCGGGAGGAGAGACCCAGTACTTC. It codes for CASSSRLAGGETQYF. The chain combines TRBV5-5 with TRBJ2-5; TRBD2 agrees at 13 bases. The V and J ends lost 3 bases and 4 bases, in that order; junction bases with no gene match: 3. This CDR3 is 15 amino acids long. Germline CDR1 SGHKS, CDR2 YYEKEE (reference sequence).

CDR3 protein: CASSQTTGREQYF. Written as DNA, the CDR3 is TGCGCCAGCAGCCAAACTACAGGCCGGGAGCAGTACTTC. The chain has TRBV4-3 and TRBJ2-7; a possible D gene is TRBD1 (5 bases). Germline assignment: CDR1 LGHNA and CDR2 YSLEER. The CDR3 extends over 13 amino acids. Trimming cost V 2 bases and J 7 bases, with 12 bases left between them.

Only a few counts were recorded for this clone. The chain has TRBV29-1 and TRBJ1-1, with D perhaps TRBD1 (6 bases). V was trimmed by 8 bases and J by 3 bases, leaving 13 bases between them. The CDR3 runs 12 residues. Germline V lookup: CDR1 SQVTM, CDR2 ANQGSEA. CDR3 protein: CSSDRIDTEAFF. DNA of the CDR3: TGCAGCAGCGACAGGATAGACACTGAAGCTTTCTTT. Based on the CDR3 plus reference TRBV29-1 and TRBJ1-1, the full variable domain is SAVISQKPSRDICQRGTSLTIQCQVDSQVTMMFWYRQQPGQSLTLIATANQGSEATYESGFVIDKFPISRPNLTFSTLTVSNMSPEDSSIYLCSSDRIDTEAFFGQGTRLTVV.